This T cell receptor (beta chain) stems from a study of blood T cell repertoires in COVID-19. Study overall: There were acute and convalescent COVID-19 samples, and they came from the United States, Italy and Spain. T cells, B-cell-depleted T cells, or PBMCs supplied cDNA or gDNA.

In the authors' methods: Using reference gene primer amplification, nucleated cell counts were estimated. The protocol was immunoSEQ multiplex PCR, while the TCRdb copy is restricted to in-frame clones and leaves out a portion. From that table come the V and J calls and clone size; the DNA was used to work out D and trimming. Of about 200,000 clones in the sample, roughly four fifths were seen once. The receptor was isolated from a woman aged 40 to 50 with active or convalescent COVID-19. Input material: peripheral blood.

CDR3 bases: TGTGCCAGCAGTCCCTCAGGGTTGACAGGCGACATCTATGGCTACACCTTC. Encoded protein: CASSPSGLTGDIYGYTF. The V call is TRBV25-1, the J call TRBJ1-2; possible D gene TRBD1, 6 bases. The CDR3 covers 17 residues. The V end lost 5 bases, the J end lost 4 bases, and 23 bases lay between the germline ends. Germline CDR1 reads MGHDK; CDR2 reads SYGVNS.